This TCR beta chain stems from a study of T cell responses to AZD1222 COVID-19 vaccine. General study results and limits: Spike was spanned by vaccine-associated CD4 TCRs, with dominance at 160-218 and 743-854. Clonal diversity was possibly underestimated, and white British individuals and females predominated among donors. Spike-specific TCR breadth and depth rose after two AZD1222 doses. Nearly half of spike-specific TCRs reportedly target unmutated variant regions.

With respect to this clone: Its target is unknown.

V shed 6 bases and J shed 4 bases, with 13 bases lying between them. The CDR3 has 14 residues. The germline gives CDR1 SNHLY, CDR2 FYNNEI. Repertoires were generated with immunoSEQ multiplex PCR, while TCRdb's copy carries only in-frame clones and drops some. This table has approximately 140,000 clones, 94% appearing once. The sequencing here drew on peripheral blood, taken on day 0 of AZD1222 vaccination. The receptor comes from an adult in good health. The V and J genes are TRBV2 and TRBJ1-5; D is unresolved. The CDR3 coding sequence is TGTGCCAGCAGCGCGGGGTTGAGGAATCAGCCCCAGCATTTT. Its protein is CASSAGLRNQPQHF.